This T cell receptor (beta chain) emerged from a study of cytomegalovirus exposure and HLA in healthy donors. General study results and limits: There were reportedly fewer N-insertions in an Asian-associated ancestry cluster than the approximately 670-donor mean, in a later analysis.

PCR primers comprised 60 Vbeta and 13 Jbeta primers. Here immunoSEQ multiplex PCR was the method, and the copy in TCRdb shows in-frame clones only, minus some. This table has about 160,000 clones, roughly 80% appearing once. A remark on this clone: Its antigen is currently unknown.

The V end was cut by 2 bases, the J end by 0 bases, with 14 bases between. The V gene's germline CDR1 is MNHNY and CDR2 SVGAGI (reference sequence). The CDR3 runs to 16 residues. Sequencing was done on a sample of PBMCs. This sequence originates from a man aged 25-45 years in good health and CMV-seropositive. The rearrangement uses TRBV6-6 and TRBJ2-7; a weak D match, TRBD2 (6 bases). The chain's CDR3 is CASSYRGGKSSYEQYF. The DNA of the CDR3 is TGTGCCAGCAGTTACCGGGGAGGCAAGAGCTCCTACGAGCAGTACTTC.